The rows below give T cell receptor beta chains drawn from one sample of a study of blood T cells in healthy people across ages. One entry per CDR3 protein, called by TCRdb with MiXCR from the 5' RACE reads. There are about 830,000 distinct CDR3 sequences in the sample; 58% occur only once, and approximately 20% lies in the top ten. Sequencing was carried out using blood. These receptor sequences come from a man aged 30 to 39 in good health. Each CDR3 is given with its conserved first and last residue. Each record gives: J gene, V gene, clone size, D gene, CDR3 DNA, CDR3 protein. A D gene is named only where the DNA matches it firmly. Clone size appears in some rows only: once, few, many, or a class for an expanded clone.

j_gene: TRBJ2-3
v_gene: TRBV13
abundance: -
d_gene: TRBD2
CDR3nt: TGTGCCAGCAGCTCAAGACTAGCTCGAGATACGCAGTATTTT
CDR3aa: CASSSRLARDTQYF

j_gene: TRBJ2-3
v_gene: TRBV9
abundance: -
d_gene: -
CDR3nt: TGTGCCAGCAGCGTAGGGGCTAGTCTTTATCTAGATACGCAGTATTTT
CDR3aa: CASSVGASLYLDTQYF

j_gene: TRBJ1-2
v_gene: TRBV25-1
abundance: -
d_gene: -
CDR3nt: TGTGCCAGCAGTGAATTTCCAGGGACCGGCTACACCTTC
CDR3aa: CASSEFPGTGYTF

j_gene: TRBJ1-2
v_gene: TRBV4-2
abundance: -
d_gene: TRBD1
CDR3nt: TGTGCCAGCAGCCAAGAGGGGCAGGGGGAGGACTATGGCTACACCTTC
CDR3aa: CASSQEGQGEDYGYTF

j_gene: TRBJ1-1
v_gene: TRBV12-3/TRBV12-4
abundance: -
d_gene: -
CDR3nt: TGTGCCAGCAGTTTAGGCATGGTCACTGAAGCTTTCTTT
CDR3aa: CASSLGMVTEAFF

j_gene: TRBJ2-3
v_gene: TRBV29-1
abundance: few
d_gene: TRBD2
CDR3nt: TGCAGCGTTGACGATATCGGACTAGCGGGAGGCCCCGCAGATACGCAGTATTTT
CDR3aa: CSVDDIGLAGGPADTQYF

j_gene: TRBJ2-1
v_gene: TRBV12-3/TRBV12-4
abundance: -
d_gene: TRBD2
CDR3nt: TGTGCCAGCAGCCAGACTAGCACCCATGAGCAGTTCTTC
CDR3aa: CASSQTSTHEQFF

j_gene: TRBJ1-1
v_gene: TRBV20-1
abundance: once
d_gene: -
CDR3nt: TGCAGTGCTAGAACGATGGAGAACACTGAAGCTTTCTTT
CDR3aa: CSARTMENTEAFF

j_gene: TRBJ2-1
v_gene: TRBV4-3
abundance: -
d_gene: -
CDR3nt: TGCGCCAGCAGCCAAAGTGTAGAGGGTTTCGGGACCCAGTTCTTC
CDR3aa: CASSQSVEGFGTQFF

j_gene: TRBJ1-2
v_gene: TRBV6-1
abundance: -
d_gene: TRBD1
CDR3nt: TGTGCCAGCAGCCGGGACAGGGGCCTCTGGGGCTACACCTTC
CDR3aa: CASSRDRGLWGYTF

j_gene: TRBJ1-1
v_gene: TRBV11-2
abundance: -
d_gene: -
CDR3nt: TGTGCCAGCAGCTTAGGGTTAGGGATAGAAGCTTTCTTT
CDR3aa: CASSLGLGIEAFF

j_gene: TRBJ1-2
v_gene: TRBV20-1
abundance: -
d_gene: TRBD1
CDR3nt: TGCAGTGCGACAGGGGGCTATGGCTACACCTTC
CDR3aa: CSATGGYGYTF

j_gene: TRBJ2-4
v_gene: TRBV2
abundance: -
d_gene: -
CDR3nt: TGTGCCAGCAGCGAAGGGGGAGGCCGGGTGCAGTACTTC
CDR3aa: CASSEGGGRVQYF

j_gene: TRBJ2-1
v_gene: TRBV7-9
abundance: few
d_gene: -
CDR3nt: TGTGCCAGCAGCTTCTCGAATTCGGACCGCAATGAGCAGTTCTTC
CDR3aa: CASSFSNSDRNEQFF

j_gene: TRBJ1-1
v_gene: TRBV6-6
abundance: -
d_gene: -
CDR3nt: TGTGCCAGCAGTTACGGGGCAGGGGTGAACACTGAAGCTTTCTTT
CDR3aa: CASSYGAGVNTEAFF